Presented here are 18 T cell receptor beta chains from one specimen sequenced in a study of cytomegalovirus exposure and HLA in healthy donors. With 60 Vbeta and 13 Jbeta primers, the PCR was carried out. Produced via immunoSEQ multiplex PCR; TCRdb's table is partial and in-frame only. The table has nearly 110,000 clones, 73% seen once; the top ten hold 7.8%. The sequenced sample was PBMCs. Receptor source: a man aged 25-45 years in good health and CMV-seronegative.

This clone was seen only a few times. The rearrangement uses TRBV6-6 and TRBJ2-7; 8 bases align to TRBD2. The junction had 9 bases not matched to a gene; V was cut back by 8 bases and J by 0 bases. The CDR3 sequence is 15 residues long. CDR1 and CDR2 from the germline V gene are MNHNY and SVGAGI (reference sequence). The CDR3 DNA reads as TGTGCCAGCTACCGGGAGGGGGGGGGCTCCTACGAGCAGTACTTC. Translation gives CASYREGGGSYEQYF.

The V gene is TRBV15, the J gene TRBJ2-1, with D possibly matching TRBD1 (5 bases). CDR1 is LNHNV and CDR2 is YYDKDF in the germline V gene (reference sequence). The CDR3 has 17 residues. V was pared by 3 bases and J by 8 bases, with 23 bases between. The CDR3 here is CATSSGEAGFIGYEQFF. The DNA of the CDR3 is TGTGCCACCAGCAGTGGCGAGGCAGGGTTTATCGGGTATGAGCAGTTCTTC.

This chain joins TRBV7-9 and TRBJ2-2, with 7 bases aligning to TRBD1. The CDR3 length is 13 residues. J lost 4 bases, V lost 5 bases, and 1 base had no gene match. The germline CDR1 and CDR2 sequences are SEHNR and FQNEAQ (reference sequence). CDR3 in amino acids: CASSRQGTGELFF. The CDR3 DNA reads as TGTGCCAGCAGCCGACAGGGCACCGGGGAGCTGTTTTTT.

The chain combines TRBV6-5 with TRBJ1-5; TRBD1 matches at 9 bases. The ends lost 5 bases at V and 6 bases at J; junction bases unmatched: 8. The CDR3 extends over 15 amino acids. Germline V gene lookup returns CDR1 MNHEY and CDR2 SVGAGI. This CDR3 reads CASSRTGERGQPQHF. CDR3 coding DNA: TGTGCCAGCAGTCGGACAGGGGAAAGAGGTCAGCCCCAGCATTTT.

This clone occurred a few times. The chain employs TRBV25-1 and TRBJ2-5; the D gene is possibly TRBD1 (6 bases). Germline CDR1 and CDR2: MGHDK and SYGVNS. Trimming took off 10 bases at V and 6 bases at J, with 24 bases between the two ends. The CDR3 is 15 residues long. The DNA of the CDR3 is TGTGCCACACGTGTGGATTACAGGGATAGGAAGACCCAGTACTTC. This translates into CATRVDYRDRKTQYF.

A few counts support this clone. The chain combines TRBV30 with TRBJ2-1; 13 bases line up with TRBD2. This CDR3 region has 14 residues. Germline V lookup: CDR1 GTSNPN, CDR2 SVGIG (reference sequence). V was clipped by 8 bases and J by 7 bases; unmatched bases: 8. The CDR3 DNA follows: TGTGCCGCCCGGACTAGCGGGAGCTTAAATGAGCAGTTCTTC. Translation: CAARTSGSLNEQFF.

This clone was seen only a few times. This chain joins TRBV11-2 and TRBJ1-2, with a possible D match to TRBD1 (5 bases). The CDR3 contains 17 residues. V dropped 1 base and J dropped 4 bases, with 19 bases sitting between them. CDR1 is SGHAT and CDR2 is FQNNGV in the germline V gene. The CDR3 DNA sequence: TGTGCCAGCAGCTTAGCAAGGTTGCAAGGGGACTTCTATGGCTACACCTTC. It encodes CASSLARLQGDFYGYTF.

Here the CDR3 reads CASSSRTANTEAFF. CDR3 in DNA: TGCGCCAGCAGCTCTCGGACAGCTAACACTGAAGCTTTCTTT. The chain recombines TRBV5-1 with TRBJ1-1; D might be TRBD1 (6 bases). Between the trimmed V and J ends, which lost 3 bases and 2 bases, there was a span of 11 bases. The germline CDR1 and CDR2 sequences are SGHRS and YFSETQ. This CDR3 has 14 residues.

The rearrangement uses TRBV2 and TRBJ1-1, with unresolved D. Trimming stripped 4 bases from V and 1 base from J, with 10 bases between. The V gene's germline CDR1 is SNHLY and CDR2 FYNNEI. The CDR3 is made up of 14 amino acids. CDR3 DNA: TGTGCCAGCAGTGTCGAGATTTCGAACACTGAAGCTTTCTTT. Its translation is CASSVEISNTEAFF.

V and J are TRBV10-3 and TRBJ2-7; 7 nucleotides match TRBD2. V dropped 10 bases and J dropped 1; count of bases not matched to a gene: 4. The CDR3 contains 12 residues. CDR1 ENHRY and CDR2 SYGVKD come from the germline V gene. CDR3 residues: CATLAGSYEQYF. The CDR3 coding sequence is TGTGCCACCTTAGCGGGTTCCTACGAGCAGTACTTC.

The chain joins TRBV9 to TRBJ2-3, with a possible D match to TRBD2 (6 bases). Per the germline V gene, CDR1 is SGDLS and CDR2 is YYNGEE. CDR3 length: 16 residues. The V end lost 0 bases, the J end lost 2 bases, and 13 bases lay between the germline ends. This chain's CDR3 is CASSVGDSTLTDTQYF. The CDR3 DNA reads TGTGCCAGCAGCGTAGGGGACTCAACCCTCACAGATACGCAGTATTTT.

The chain recombines TRBV6-5 with TRBJ1-2; 7 nucleotides line up with TRBD1. From germline, CDR1 is MNHEY and CDR2 SVGAGI. This CDR3 is 13 amino acids long. Trimming removed 5 bases from V and 7 bases from J; junction bases left unmatched: 7. CDR3 nucleotides: TGTGCCAGCAGTAGGGGGCCGGGAATTGGCTACACCTTC. Translation gives CASSRGPGIGYTF.

This clone was detected a few times. This chain connects TRBV7-9 to TRBJ1-1, with a tentative D call TRBD1 (5 bases). Trimming took 5 bases from V and 2 from J, leaving 15 bases between them. Germline lookup yields CDR1 SEHNR and CDR2 FQNEAQ (reference sequence). The CDR3 consists of 15 residues. The CDR3 nucleotides read TGTGCCAGCAGCCTGCTTACAGGACCCAACACTGAAGCTTTCTTT. Encoded protein: CASSLLTGPNTEAFF.

The genes are TRBV18 and TRBJ1-1, with unresolved D. Looked up from germline, CDR1 is KGHSH and CDR2 is LQKENI. The CDR3 runs 12 residues. Trimming cost V 6 bases and J 1 base, with 6 bases left between them. CDR3 DNA: TGTGCCAGCTCTGCAGGGAACACTGAAGCTTTCTTT. This translates into CASSAGNTEAFF. The full variable domain, its missing parts supplied by reference TRBV18 and TRBJ1-1, is NAGVMQNPRHLVRRRGQEARLRCSPMKGHSHVYWYRQLPEEGLKFMVYLQKENIIDESGMPKERFSAEFPKEGPSILRIQQVVRGDSAAYFCASSAGNTEAFFGQGTRLTVV.

The V and J genes are TRBV5-1 and TRBJ2-7; D gene unclear. The V gene's germline CDR1 is SGHRS and CDR2 YFSETQ. This CDR3 has 13 residues. V shed 1 base and J shed 3 bases, with 8 bases lying between them. CDR3 nucleotide sequence: TGCGCCAGCAGCTTGTATGCAGACTACGAGCAGTACTTC. Residues: CASSLYADYEQYF.

V gene TRBV11-3 combines with J gene TRBJ1-2; 7 nucleotides agree with TRBD1. There are 12 residues in the CDR3. V shed 5 bases and J 5 bases; nucleotides not matched to a gene: 2. The germline V gene has CDR1 SGHNT and CDR2 YENEEA. CDR3 sequence: CASSGTDYGYTF. CDR3 DNA sequence: TGTGCCAGCAGCGGGACAGATTATGGCTACACCTTC.

The rearrangement links TRBV6-1 to TRBJ1-1; D gene ambiguous. Trimming cost V 5 bases and J 4 bases, with 11 bases left between them. This CDR3 has 13 residues. CDR1 MNHNS and CDR2 SASEGT come from the germline V gene. The CDR3 loop is CASSPREGTEAFF. CDR3 nucleotide sequence: TGTGCCAGCAGTCCCCGGGAGGGCACTGAAGCTTTCTTT.

The chain uses TRBV4-2 and TRBJ2-3; 7 nucleotides match TRBD2. The V gene's germline CDR1 is LGHNA and CDR2 YNFKEQ. Trimming removed 0 bases from V and 4 bases from J; junction bases left unmatched: 7. The CDR3 extends over 16 amino acids. CDR3 region: CASSQEGGGRADTQYF. The CDR3 DNA sequence: TGTGCCAGCAGCCAAGAGGGGGGAGGGCGAGCAGATACGCAGTATTTT.